The 9 T cell receptor beta chains listed next were all sequenced from one sample in a study of T cells in Graves' hyperthyroidism and ophthalmopathy. Amplification targeted TCR beta CDR3 regions from RNA transcripts. With the HTBI primer set, the TCR CDR3 went through a first round of RT-PCR. TCRdb itself ran the multiplex PCR reads through MiXCR, one entry per CDR3 protein. The table includes fewer than 450,000 distinct CDR3 sequences, under 20% detected once. Sample: blood. These receptors all stem from a man between 18 and 35 years old with Graves' ophthalmopathy.

The chain carries TRBV29-1 and TRBJ2-7, with TRBD1 as a possible D gene (5 bases). CDR1 and CDR2 (germline): SQVTM, ANQGSEA. Trimming left V 6 bases short and J 0 bases short, with 6 bases between. This CDR3 has 11 amino acids. The DNA of the CDR3 is TGCAGCGTGGACAACTCCTACGAGCAGTACTTC. As protein: CSVDNSYEQYF.

This clonotype has at least ten counts. The chain has TRBV12-3 or TRBV12-4 and TRBJ1-2, with 7 bases aligning to TRBD1. The V segment lost 6 bases and the J segment 4 bases; nucleotides outside the gene matches: 5. CDR3 length: 13 residues. The CDR3 reads CASSRDSSYGYTF. CDR3 nucleotides: TGTGCCAGCAGCCGGGACAGCTCCTATGGCTACACCTTC.

This clonotype turned up a few times. The J gene is TRBJ1-2, the V gene TRBV2, with a possible D match to TRBD1 (5 bases). Germline CDR1 and CDR2: SNHLY and FYNNEI. V was shortened by 8 bases and J by 6 bases, with 16 bases between the two germline ends. The CDR3 is 13 residues long. CDR3 DNA: TGTGCCAGCGTCCCGGGGGGGACGGATGGCTACACCTTC. This gives the protein CASVPGGTDGYTF.

The chain couples TRBV24-1 to TRBJ1-5; the D gene is possibly TRBD1 (5 bases). V was trimmed by 3 bases and J by 2 bases, leaving 10 bases between them. The CDR3 sequence is 15 residues long. Germline V gene lookup returns CDR1 KGHDR and CDR2 SFDVKD. CDR3 region: CATSDHGGGNQPQHF. The CDR3 region has the DNA TGTGCCACCAGTGATCATGGGGGTGGCAATCAGCCCCAGCATTTT.

This clonotype was found a few times. The chain links TRBV6-5 to TRBJ1-4; 8 bases agree with TRBD1. In germline, CDR1 is MNHEY, CDR2 SVGAGI. This CDR3 has 14 amino acids. Trimming removed 3 bases from V and 8 bases from J; junction bases left unmatched: 5. The CDR3 region has the DNA TGTGCCAGCAGTTATTGGACAGGGAAAGAAAAACTGTTTTTT. This gives the protein CASSYWTGKEKLFF.

The sample holds a few counts of this clonotype. This chain uses TRBV20-1 with TRBJ1-5; TRBD1 is a possible D gene (6 bases). The CDR3 covers 14 residues. Trimming left V 6 bases short and J 6 bases short, with 18 bases between. Per germline, CDR1 DFQATT and CDR2 SNEGSKA (reference sequence). CDR3 region: CSAVPGGAIQPQHF. The CDR3 bases are TGCAGTGCCGTCCCGGGGGGCGCGATTCAGCCCCAGCATTTT.

This clonotype was seen at least ten times. The junction shows a germline mismatch at one end, possibly a read error. The chain couples TRBV3-1 to TRBJ2-5; D is uncertain. CDR1 is LGHDT and CDR2 is YNNKEL in the germline V gene (reference sequence). The CDR3 covers 13 residues. As DNA, the CDR3 is TGTGCCAGCAGCCATCCGAACCAGGAGACCCAGTACTTC. Protein: CASSHPNQETQYF.

The chain joins TRBV9 to TRBJ2-3, with D maybe TRBD1 (6 bases). The CDR3 extends over 16 amino acids. With 4 bases removed from V and 2 bases from J, the gap between germline ends came to 17 bases. Germline CDR1 SGDLS, CDR2 YYNGEE. In DNA, the CDR3 is TGTGCCAGCAGCACTTATGGGGGACAAGACACAGATACGCAGTATTTT. It encodes CASSTYGGQDTDTQYF.

This clonotype was recorded a few times. The chain uses TRBV6-5 and TRBJ2-1, with TRBD2 matching 8 bases. The CDR3 has 15 amino acids. Germline V gene lookup returns CDR1 MNHEY and CDR2 SVGAGI. The J segment lost 8 bases and the V segment lost 0 bases, leaving 6 bases of the junction unmatched. The DNA of the CDR3 is TGTGCCAGCAGTTACTCGTACCGGGGGGGGGATGAGCAGTTCTTC. Protein sequence: CASSYSYRGGDEQFF.